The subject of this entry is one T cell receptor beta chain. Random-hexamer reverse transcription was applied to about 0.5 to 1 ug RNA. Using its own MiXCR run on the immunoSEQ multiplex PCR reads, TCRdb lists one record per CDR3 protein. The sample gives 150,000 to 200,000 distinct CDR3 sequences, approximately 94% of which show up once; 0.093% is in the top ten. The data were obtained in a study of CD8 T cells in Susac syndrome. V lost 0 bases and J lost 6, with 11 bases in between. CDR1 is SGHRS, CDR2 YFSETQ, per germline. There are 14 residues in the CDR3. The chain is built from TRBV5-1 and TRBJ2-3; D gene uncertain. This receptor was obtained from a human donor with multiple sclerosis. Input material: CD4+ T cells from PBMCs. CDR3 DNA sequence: TGCGCCAGCAGCTTGGCTAGGAATGAGGATACGCAGTATTTT. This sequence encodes CASSLARNEDTQYF.